This TCR beta chain was retrieved from a study of human T cells and chemical hapten exposure. Study summary: Sensitization employed 2% DPC on approximately 2 cm by approximately 2 cm of upper inner arm skin.

This sample's time point: patch test 2, 6 weeks after DPC sensitization. Treatment: therapeutic diphenylcyclopropenone sensitization with weekly scalp DPC. As to this clonotype: The germline gene is not matched at one end of the junction; a read error may be the cause.

Each CDR3 protein is one row after TCRdb ran MiXCR on the RACE reads. This sample has about 110,000 distinct CDR3 sequences, with roughly a tenth found just once. The CDR3 has 13 amino acids. Germline CDR1 SGDLS, CDR2 YYNGEE. The sequence was obtained from a woman between 35 and 50 years old with alopecia areata. Some clones in this sample may be carry-over from other donors' samples. The sample here was whole blood, taken in connection with sensitization to the hapten diphenylcyclopropenone (DPC). This sequence joins TRBV9 and TRBJ1-6; 9 bases fit TRBD1. In DNA form, the CDR3 reads TGTGCCAGCAGCCCCGAGGACAGGGGACCCCCCCACTTT. Translation: CASSPEDRGPPHF. The full variable domain, in which reference TRBV9 and TRBJ1-6 provide the parts outside the CDR3, is DSGVTQTPKHLITATGQRVTLRCSPRSGDLSVYWYQQSLDQGLQFLIQYYNGEERAKGNILERFSAQQFPDLHSELNLSSLELGDSALYFCASSPEDRGPPHFGNGTRLTVT.